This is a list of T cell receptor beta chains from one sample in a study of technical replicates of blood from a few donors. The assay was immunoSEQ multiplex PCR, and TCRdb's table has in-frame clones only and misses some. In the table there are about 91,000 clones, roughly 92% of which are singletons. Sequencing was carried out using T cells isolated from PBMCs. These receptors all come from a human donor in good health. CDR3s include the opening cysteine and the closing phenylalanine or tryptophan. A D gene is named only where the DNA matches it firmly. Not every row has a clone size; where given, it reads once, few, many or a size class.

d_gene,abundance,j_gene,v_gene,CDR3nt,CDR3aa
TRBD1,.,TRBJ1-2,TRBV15,TGTGCCACCAGCAGAGATGAGGGACAGGGCTATGGCTACACCTTC,CATSRDEGQGYGYTF
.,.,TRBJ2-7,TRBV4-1,TGCGCCAGCAGCCAAGATCGGGGGACTGGGTCCTACGAGCAGTACTTC,CASSQDRGTGSYEQYF
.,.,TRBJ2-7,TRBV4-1,TGCGCCAGCAGCCAAGTTACCGGGACCTACGAGCAGTACTTC,CASSQVTGTYEQYF
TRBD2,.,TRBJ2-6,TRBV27,TGTGCCAGCCGTCCCCGGGGGGGTTCTGGGGCCAACGTCCTGACTTTC,CASRPRGGSGANVLTF
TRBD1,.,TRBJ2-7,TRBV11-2,TGTGCCAGCAGCTTAGTTCCGGGACAGGGGGCTTACGAGCAGTACTTC,CASSLVPGQGAYEQYF
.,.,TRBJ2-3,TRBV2,TGTGCCAGCAGTGACGAGGGCACAGATACGCAGTATTTT,CASSDEGTDTQYF
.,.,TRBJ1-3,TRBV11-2,TGTGCCAGCAGACCTCATGACAGGCTCTTGGGAAACACCATATATTTT,CASRPHDRLLGNTIYF
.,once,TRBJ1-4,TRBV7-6,TGTGCCAGCAGCTTCGGTAATGAAAAACTGTTTTTT,CASSFGNEKLFF
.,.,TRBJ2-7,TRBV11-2,TGTGCCAGCAGCCTCACAGGGTACGAGCAGTACTTC,CASSLTGYEQYF
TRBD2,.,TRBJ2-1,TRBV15,TGTGCCACCAGCACCGGGACTAGCGGGAAGAATGAGCAGTTCTTC,CATSTGTSGKNEQFF
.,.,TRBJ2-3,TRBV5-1,TGCGCCAGCAGCTTGGGTGCAGGGGTTCTCACAGATACGCAGTATTTT,CASSLGAGVLTDTQYF
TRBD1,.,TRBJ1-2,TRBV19,TGTGCCAGTAGCTATACAGGGGGCGCGGGCGGCTACACCTTC,CASSYTGGAGGYTF
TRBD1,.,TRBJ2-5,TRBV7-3,TGTGCCAGCAGCCGTTCCTTGTTGGACAGGGGGCTTGAGACCCAGTACTTC,CASSRSLLDRGLETQYF
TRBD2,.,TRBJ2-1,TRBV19,TGTGCCAGTAGTACCATTATATCTAGCGGGCGGGATGAGCAGTTCTTC,CASSTIISSGRDEQFF
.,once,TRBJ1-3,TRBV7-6,TGTGCCAGCAGCGCCCAACAGGGTTTCTTTTCTGGAAACACCATATATTTT,CASSAQQGFFSGNTIYF
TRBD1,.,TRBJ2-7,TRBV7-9,TGTGCCAGCACGGACAGGCGTACCTACGAGCAGTACTTC,CASTDRRTYEQYF
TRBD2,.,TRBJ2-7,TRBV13,TGTGCCAGCAGCTCTATTCGGACTAGCGGGGACGGGGAGCAGTACTTC,CASSSIRTSGDGEQYF
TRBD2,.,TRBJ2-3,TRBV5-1,TGCGCCAGCAGCTTCGCCTCTAGCGGGGGAACAGATACGCAGTATTTT,CASSFASSGGTDTQYF
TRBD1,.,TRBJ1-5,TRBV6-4,TGTGCCAGCAGTGAGACAGGGGGTGGCAATCAGCCCCAGCATTTT,CASSETGGGNQPQHF